This TCR beta chain is from a study of post-analysis software for immune sequencing data. Trimming pared 5 bases from V and 2 bases from J, leaving 21 bases between. This CDR3 has 18 residues. Germline V gene sequence: CDR1 MDHEN, CDR2 SYDVKM. Points on this clonotype: Its target is unknown.

cDNA libraries for TCR beta contained unique molecular identifiers. TCRdb re-derived calls from the PCR reads in MiXCR, one entry per CDR3 protein. The sample yields hundreds of thousands of distinct CDR3 sequences, 30% seen once. Study-wide results and caveats: Patients showed TRBV5-6, TRBV5-1 and TRBV20-1 among 4 or 5 TRBV segments more frequent than in controls.

J is TRBJ1-4 and V is TRBV28; the D is unclear. This sequence was found in a girl aged 5-17 years with multiple sclerosis. The sample taken for sequencing was blood. For the CDR3, the DNA is TGTGCCAGCAGTCCTAGACGGCGAGACCTCTGGACTAATGAAAAACTGTTTTTT. Protein sequence: CASSPRRRDLWTNEKLFF. Filled out from reference TRBV28 and TRBJ1-4, the complete variable domain reads DVKVTQSSRYLVKRTGEKVFLECVQDMDHENMFWYRQDPGLGLRLIYFSYDVKMKEKGDIPEGYSVSREKKERFSLILESASTNQTSMYLCASSPRRRDLWTNEKLFFGSGTQLSVL.